The T cell receptor (beta chain) under discussion was sequenced for a study of cytomegalovirus exposure and HLA in healthy donors. Notes on this clone: Antigen unknown.

The PCR had 60 Vbeta and 13 Jbeta primers. Only in-frame clones appear in the TCRdb table, and some are missing; sequencing was by immunoSEQ multiplex PCR. This sample carries approximately 80,000 clones, with less than 1.5% going to the ten biggest clones. Germline V gene data show CDR1 as SGHTA and CDR2 as FQGNSA. V was trimmed by 1 base and J by 6 bases, leaving 4 bases between them. CDR3 length: 12 residues. The study's findings and limits: Apparent HLA restriction characterized most CMV-associated TCR beta chains in a later analysis.

Sequencing was performed on PBMCs. The chain couples TRBV7-2 to TRBJ2-1, with D unclear. This clonotype was sampled from a woman under 40 in good health and CMV-seronegative. The CDR3 region has the DNA TGTGCCAGCAGCTTAGTCGTCAATGAGCAGTTCTTC. Its translation is CASSLVVNEQFF.